This T cell receptor (beta chain) was recovered during a study of T cells in Graves' hyperthyroidism and ophthalmopathy. The germline CDR1 and CDR2 sequences are GTSNPN and SVGIG (reference sequence). Unmatched junction bases numbered 1, after V lost 3 bases and J lost 2 bases. This CDR3 region has 13 residues. Authors of the study amplified TCR beta CDR3 regions from RNA transcripts. A first-round RT-PCR of the TCR CDR3 used the HTBI primer set. One entry per CDR3 protein, called by TCRdb with MiXCR from the multiplex PCR reads. The table has 600,000 or so distinct CDR3 sequences, 12% to 15% seen once.

The chain employs TRBV30 and TRBJ1-2; 9 bases align to TRBD1. This receptor was identified in a woman in her late teens or twenties with Graves' ophthalmopathy. Material for sequencing was blood. The CDR3 spells CAWRGQGNYGYTF. The CDR3, as DNA: TGTGCCTGGAGGGGACAGGGAAACTATGGCTACACCTTC.